This T cell receptor (beta chain) was found in a study of CD8+ T cells in alopecia areata. Only a few counts were recorded for this clone. Treatment here: oral pan-JAK inhibitor, 5-10 mg twice daily. Both CD4+ and CD8+ T cells were separated by sorting PBMCs. Sequencing used cDNA as its template, made by extracting RNA and reverse transcribing it. Sequencing used immunoSEQ multiplex PCR; TCRdb keeps in-frame clones, though not all of them. The sample has around 190,000 clones, 55% to 70% seen once. The sample consisted of CD4+ T cells sorted from blood, taken at week 4, from a patient treated with tofacitinib. The source of this sequence is a human donor with alopecia areata.

CDR3 region: CSGGQPLQETQYF. The CDR3 DNA reads TGCAGCGGGGGACAGCCACTGCAAGAGACCCAGTACTTC. The genes are TRBV29-1 and TRBJ2-5; 7 bases agree with TRBD1. With 7 bases clipped from V and 2 bases from J, the junction kept 7 bases outside the gene matches. Per germline, CDR1 SQVTM and CDR2 ANQGSEA. This CDR3 spans 13 amino acids.